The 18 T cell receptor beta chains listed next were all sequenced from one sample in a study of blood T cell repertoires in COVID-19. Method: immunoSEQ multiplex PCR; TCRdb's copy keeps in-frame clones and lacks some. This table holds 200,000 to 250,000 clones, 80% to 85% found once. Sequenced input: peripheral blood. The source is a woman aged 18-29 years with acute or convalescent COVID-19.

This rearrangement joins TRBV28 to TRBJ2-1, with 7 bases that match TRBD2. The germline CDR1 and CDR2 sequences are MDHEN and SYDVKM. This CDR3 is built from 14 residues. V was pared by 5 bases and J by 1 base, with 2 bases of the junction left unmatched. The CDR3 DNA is TGTGCCAGCAGTACTAGCGTTTCCTACAATGAGCAGTTCTTC. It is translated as CASSTSVSYNEQFF.

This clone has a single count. The CDR3 spells CAWGQFNQPQHF. The CDR3 bases are TGTGCCTGGGGACAGTTCAATCAGCCCCAGCATTTT. The chain joins TRBV30 to TRBJ1-5; a possible D gene is TRBD1 (6 bases). V was shortened by 5 bases and J by 3 bases, with 8 bases between the two germline ends. CDR1 is GTSNPN and CDR2 is SVGIG in the germline V gene (reference sequence). The CDR3 covers 12 residues.

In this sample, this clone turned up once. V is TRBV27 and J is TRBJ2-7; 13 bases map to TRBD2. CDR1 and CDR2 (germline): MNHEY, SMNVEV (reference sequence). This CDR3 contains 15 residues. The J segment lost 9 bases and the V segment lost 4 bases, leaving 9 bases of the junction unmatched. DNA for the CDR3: TGTGCCAGCAGTTGGGGGACTAGCGGGAAAAATGGGCAGTACTTC. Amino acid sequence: CASSWGTSGKNGQYF.

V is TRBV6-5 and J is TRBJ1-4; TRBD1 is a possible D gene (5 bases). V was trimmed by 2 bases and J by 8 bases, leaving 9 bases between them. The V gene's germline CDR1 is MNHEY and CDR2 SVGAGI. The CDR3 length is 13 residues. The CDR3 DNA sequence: TGTGCCAGCAGTTACCAGGGTACCGAAAAACTGTTTTTT. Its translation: CASSYQGTEKLFF.

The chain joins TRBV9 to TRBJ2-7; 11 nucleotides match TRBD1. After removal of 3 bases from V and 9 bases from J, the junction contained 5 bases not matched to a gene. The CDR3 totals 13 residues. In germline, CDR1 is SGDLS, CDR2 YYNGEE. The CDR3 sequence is CASSADRGRVQYF. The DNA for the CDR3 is TGTGCCAGCAGCGCGGACAGGGGGCGCGTGCAGTACTTC. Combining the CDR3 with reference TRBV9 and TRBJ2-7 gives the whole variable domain DSGVTQTPKHLITATGQRVTLRCSPRSGDLSVYWYQQSLDQGLQFLIQYYNGEERAKGNILERFSAQQFPDLHSELNLSSLELGDSALYFCASSADRGRVQYFGPGTRLTVT.

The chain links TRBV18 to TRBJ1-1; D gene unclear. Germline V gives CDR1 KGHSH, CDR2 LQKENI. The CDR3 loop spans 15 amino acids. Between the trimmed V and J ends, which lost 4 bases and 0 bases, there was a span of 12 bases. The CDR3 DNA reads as TGTGCCAGCTCACGAGGCGGGGTGGTGAACACTGAAGCTTTCTTT. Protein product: CASSRGGVVNTEAFF.

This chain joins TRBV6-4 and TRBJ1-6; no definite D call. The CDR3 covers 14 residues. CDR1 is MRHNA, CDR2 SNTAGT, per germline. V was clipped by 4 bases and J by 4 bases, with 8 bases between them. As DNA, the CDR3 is TGTGCCAGCAGTGTGCAGGAATATAATTCACCCCTCCACTTT. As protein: CASSVQEYNSPLHF.

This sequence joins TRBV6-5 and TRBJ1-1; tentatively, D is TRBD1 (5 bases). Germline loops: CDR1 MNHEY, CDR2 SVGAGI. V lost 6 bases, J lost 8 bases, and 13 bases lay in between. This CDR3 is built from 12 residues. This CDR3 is CASSPIPGEAFF. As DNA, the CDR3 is TGTGCCAGCAGCCCCATCCCAGGGGAAGCTTTCTTT.

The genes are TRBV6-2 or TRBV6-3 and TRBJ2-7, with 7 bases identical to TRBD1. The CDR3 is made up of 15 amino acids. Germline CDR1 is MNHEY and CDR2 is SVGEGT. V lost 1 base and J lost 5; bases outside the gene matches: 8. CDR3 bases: TGTGCCAGCAGTTACTTCGGACAGGCTCTAGACGAGCAGTACTTC. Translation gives CASSYFGQALDEQYF.

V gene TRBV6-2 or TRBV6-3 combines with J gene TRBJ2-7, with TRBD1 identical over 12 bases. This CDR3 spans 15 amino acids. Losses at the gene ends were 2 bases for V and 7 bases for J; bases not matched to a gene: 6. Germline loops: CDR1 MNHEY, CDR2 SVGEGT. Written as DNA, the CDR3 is TGTGCCAGCAGTTACGCGGGACAGGGGGCGCGGGAGCAGTACTTC. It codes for CASSYAGQGAREQYF.

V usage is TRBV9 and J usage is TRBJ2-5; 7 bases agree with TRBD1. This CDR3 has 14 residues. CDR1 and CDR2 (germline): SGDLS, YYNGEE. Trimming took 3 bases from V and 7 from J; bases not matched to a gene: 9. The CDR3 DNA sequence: TGTGCCAGCAGCGCAGGGACAGCTCCTCGGACCCAGTACTTC. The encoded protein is CASSAGTAPRTQYF.

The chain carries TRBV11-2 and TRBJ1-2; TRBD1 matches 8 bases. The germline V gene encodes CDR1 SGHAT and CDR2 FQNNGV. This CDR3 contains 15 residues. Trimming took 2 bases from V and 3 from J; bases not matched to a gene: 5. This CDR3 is CASSLLTGGYYGYTF. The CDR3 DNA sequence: TGTGCCAGCAGCTTATTAACAGGGGGATACTATGGCTACACCTTC.

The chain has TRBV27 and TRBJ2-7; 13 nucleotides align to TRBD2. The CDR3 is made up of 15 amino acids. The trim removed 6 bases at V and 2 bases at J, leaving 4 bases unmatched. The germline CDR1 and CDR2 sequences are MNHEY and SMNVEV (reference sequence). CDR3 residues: CASSLTSGRTYEQYF. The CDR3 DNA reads TGTGCCAGCAGCCTGACTAGCGGGAGGACCTACGAGCAGTACTTC.

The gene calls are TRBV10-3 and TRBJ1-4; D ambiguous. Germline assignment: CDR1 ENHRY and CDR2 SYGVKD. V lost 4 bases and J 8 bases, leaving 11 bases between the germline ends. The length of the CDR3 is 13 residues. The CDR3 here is CAISVTAGEKLFF. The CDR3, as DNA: TGTGCCATCAGTGTAACGGCAGGAGAAAAACTGTTTTTT.

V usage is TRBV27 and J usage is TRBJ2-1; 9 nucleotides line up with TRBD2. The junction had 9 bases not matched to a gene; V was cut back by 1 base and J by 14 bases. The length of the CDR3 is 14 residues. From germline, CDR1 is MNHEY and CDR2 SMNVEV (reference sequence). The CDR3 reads CASSLWREGPREFF. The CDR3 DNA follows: TGTGCCAGCAGTTTATGGCGGGAGGGCCCGCGAGAGTTCTTC.

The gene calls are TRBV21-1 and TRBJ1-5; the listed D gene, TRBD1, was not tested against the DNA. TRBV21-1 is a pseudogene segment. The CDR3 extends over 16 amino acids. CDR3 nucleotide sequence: TGTGCCAGCAGCAAAGATCCAGGGGGAAGGGGTCAGCCCCAGCATTTT. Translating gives CASSKDPGGRGQPQHF.

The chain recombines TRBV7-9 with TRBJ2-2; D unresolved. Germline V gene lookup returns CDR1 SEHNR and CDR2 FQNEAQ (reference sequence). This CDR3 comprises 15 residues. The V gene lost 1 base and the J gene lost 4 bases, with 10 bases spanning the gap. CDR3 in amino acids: CASSLVGRSTGELFF. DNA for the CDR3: TGTGCCAGCAGCTTAGTTGGTAGAAGCACCGGGGAGCTGTTTTTT.

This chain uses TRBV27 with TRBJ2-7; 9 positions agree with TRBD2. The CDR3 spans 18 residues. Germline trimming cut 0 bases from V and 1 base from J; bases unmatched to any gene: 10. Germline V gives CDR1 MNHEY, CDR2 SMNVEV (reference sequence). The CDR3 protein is CASSLSGLAGSISYEQYF. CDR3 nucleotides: TGTGCCAGCAGTTTATCGGGTCTAGCGGGAAGTATATCCTACGAGCAGTACTTC.